Shown below are 26 T cell receptor beta chains from a single sample sequenced in a study of blood T cell repertoires in COVID-19. Assay used: immunoSEQ multiplex PCR; TCRdb lists only in-frame clones, some missing. In the table there are 110,000 or so clones, 70% to 90% of which are singletons. Sequencing was done on a sample of peripheral blood. Receptors were obtained from a woman between 50 and 59 years old with acute or convalescent COVID-19.

The chain couples TRBV11-2 to TRBJ1-3; a weak D match, TRBD1 (6 bases). The CDR3 has 15 residues. The V and J ends lost 4 bases and 3 bases respectively, with 13 bases between them. Germline CDR1 and CDR2: SGHAT and FQNNGV. Here the CDR3 DNA reads TGTGCCAGCAGCTCGATAAGGGGGAGTGGAAACACCATATATTTT. Translation gives CASSSIRGSGNTIYF.

This clone has a single count. The chain recombines TRBV5-4 with TRBJ1-3; D is possibly TRBD1 (5 bases). The germline V and J ends were trimmed by 4 bases and 0 bases, with 17 bases remaining between them. Per the germline V gene, CDR1 is SGHNT and CDR2 is YYREEE (reference sequence). The length of the CDR3 is 17 residues. CDR3 protein: CASSRGDASYSGNTIYF. For the CDR3, the DNA is TGTGCCAGCAGCCGGGGGGACGCATCATACTCTGGAAACACCATATATTTT.

The V gene is TRBV4-1, the J gene TRBJ2-7, with 10 bases matching TRBD2. Germline V gene lookup returns CDR1 MGHRA and CDR2 YSYEKL. The CDR3 length is 15 residues. J gave up 3 bases and V 1 base, and 3 bases lay outside the gene matches. The CDR3 loop reads CASSQGLAGDYEQYF. For the CDR3, the DNA is TGCGCCAGCAGCCAAGGCCTAGCGGGAGACTACGAGCAGTACTTC.

The genes are TRBV6-4 and TRBJ1-5, with D unclear. The V end lost 6 bases, the J end lost 0 bases, and 6 bases lay between the germline ends. The CDR3 totals 13 residues. The germline V gene encodes CDR1 MRHNA and CDR2 SNTAGT. The CDR3 DNA follows: TGTGCCAGCAGGGCAGATAGCAATCAGCCCCAGCATTTT. It specifies CASRADSNQPQHF.

The V and J genes are TRBV6-2 or TRBV6-3 and TRBJ1-2; weak D call: TRBD1 (6 bases). The CDR3 consists of 14 residues. Trimming pared 5 bases from V and 5 bases from J, leaving 15 bases between. CDR1 MNHEY and CDR2 SVGEGT come from the germline V gene. The CDR3 is CASSLGTSAYGYTF. In DNA form, the CDR3 reads TGTGCCAGCAGTCTCGGGACATCGGCGTATGGCTACACCTTC.

The J gene is TRBJ2-1, the V gene TRBV24-1; 10 nucleotides agree with TRBD1. The V gene end was trimmed by 0 bases and the J gene end by 4 bases; junction bases not matched to a gene: 5. Germline values: CDR1 KGHDR, CDR2 SFDVKD. The CDR3 is 17 residues long. In DNA form, the CDR3 reads TGTGCCACCAGTGATTTGGGGGGACAGGGGAAATACAATGAGCAGTTCTTC. Protein: CATSDLGGQGKYNEQFF.

This chain links TRBV3-1 (or the pseudogene TRBV3-2) with TRBJ1-2, with D maybe TRBD1 (5 bases). V was trimmed by 5 bases and J by 3 bases, leaving 13 bases between them. CDR1 and CDR2 from the germline V gene are LGHDT and YNNKEL (reference sequence). The CDR3 has 14 residues. The CDR3 protein is CASSYRAGDYGYTF. DNA for the CDR3: TGTGCCAGCAGCTATCGGGCGGGGGACTATGGCTACACCTTC.

The gene calls are TRBV7-6 and TRBJ2-3; 7 nucleotides line up with TRBD2. The junction had 7 bases not matched to a gene; V was cut back by 5 bases and J by 5 bases. CDR1 is SGHVS and CDR2 is FNYEAQ in the germline V gene. The CDR3 extends over 14 amino acids. This CDR3 reads CASSAGLGEDTQYF. In DNA, the CDR3 is TGTGCCAGCAGCGCAGGACTAGGTGAAGATACGCAGTATTTT.

V gene TRBV5-6 combines with J gene TRBJ1-3; TRBD1 matches at 7 bases. V trimming: 3 bases; J trimming: 0 bases; junction bases outside the gene matches: 6. This CDR3 has 16 amino acids. Per the germline V gene, CDR1 is SGHDT and CDR2 is YYEEEE. The chain's CDR3 is CASSYTGVRSGNTIYF. In DNA form, the CDR3 reads TGTGCCAGCAGCTACACAGGGGTGCGCTCTGGAAACACCATATATTTT.

The chain uses TRBV19 and TRBJ1-1; 8 nucleotides agree with TRBD1. The CDR3 loop spans 14 amino acids. Looked up from germline, CDR1 is LNHDA and CDR2 is SQIVND (reference sequence). V trimming: 4 bases; J trimming: 1 base; junction bases outside the gene matches: 2. CDR3 sequence reads: CASSTGQGNTEAFF. For the CDR3, the DNA is TGTGCCAGTAGTACCGGACAGGGGAACACTGAAGCTTTCTTT. Variable domain in full (rest from reference TRBV19 and TRBJ1-1): DGGITQSPKYLFRKEGQNVTLSCEQNLNHDAMYWYRQDPGQGLRLIYYSQIVNDFQKGDIAEGYSVSREKKESFPLTVTSAQKNPTAFYLCASSTGQGNTEAFFGQGTRLTVV.

This chain uses TRBV19 with TRBJ1-1; no clear D gene. Germline CDR1 reads LNHDA; CDR2 reads SQIVND (reference sequence). V shed 2 bases and J shed 6 bases, with 7 bases lying between them. The CDR3 spans 12 residues. The DNA for the CDR3 is TGTGCCAGTAGTATAATGGGCGCTGAAGCTTTCTTT. Amino acid sequence: CASSIMGAEAFF. Complete variable domain (other parts from reference TRBV19 and TRBJ1-1): DGGITQSPKYLFRKEGQNVTLSCEQNLNHDAMYWYRQDPGQGLRLIYYSQIVNDFQKGDIAEGYSVSREKKESFPLTVTSAQKNPTAFYLCASSIMGAEAFFGQGTRLTVV.

The J gene is TRBJ1-2, the V gene TRBV7-2, with 8 bases matching TRBD1. The ends lost 1 base at V and 3 bases at J; junction bases unmatched: 1. Germline assignment: CDR1 SGHTA and CDR2 FQGNSA. The CDR3 sequence is 14 residues long. The CDR3, as DNA: TGTGCCAGCAGCTTAGGGGGACAGGACTATGGCTACACCTTC. This gives the protein CASSLGGQDYGYTF.

This clone showed up just a few times. The chain is built from TRBV10-3 and TRBJ1-1; no reliable D call. Germline V gives CDR1 ENHRY, CDR2 SYGVKD. V lost 6 bases to trimming and J lost 0 bases, with 8 bases between them. CDR3 length: 13 amino acids. The CDR3 DNA is TGTGCCATCAGGAGGGTACTGAACACTGAAGCTTTCTTT. This gives the protein CAIRRVLNTEAFF.

The chain uses TRBV18 and TRBJ1-2; 9 bases map to TRBD1. The CDR3 consists of 15 residues. Trimming cost V 6 bases and J 4 bases; bases outside gene matches: 9. CDR1 KGHSH and CDR2 LQKENI come from the germline V gene. CDR3 protein: CASSAPGQGFYGYTF. The DNA for the CDR3 is TGTGCCAGCTCCGCCCCGGGACAGGGCTTCTATGGCTACACCTTC.

This clone appeared once. The chain links TRBV5-1 to TRBJ2-7; no definite D call. V was shortened by 1 base and J by 2 bases, with 10 bases between the two germline ends. Germline V CDR1 and CDR2: SGHRS, YFSETQ. The CDR3 extends over 14 amino acids. The CDR3 bases are TGCGCCAGCAGCTTGAGCACAGATACCTACGAGCAGTACTTC. This encodes CASSLSTDTYEQYF.

The chain uses TRBV7-9 and TRBJ1-2; perhaps TRBD1 as D (5 bases). Trimming shortened V by 1 base and J by 2 bases, and 11 bases separated the two germline ends. The CDR3 length is 15 residues. Germline CDR1 SEHNR, CDR2 FQNEAQ (reference sequence). This chain's CDR3 is CASSLGGGNNYGYTF. CDR3 nucleotide sequence: TGTGCCAGCAGCTTAGGCGGGGGGAACAACTATGGCTACACCTTC.

CDR3 amino acids: CASSQGVSTGELFF. The DNA for the CDR3 is TGTGCCAGCAGTCAGGGGGTTTCCACCGGGGAGCTGTTTTTT. This chain uses TRBV25-1 with TRBJ2-2; 7 bases line up with TRBD1. Germline CDR1 MGHDK, CDR2 SYGVNS. The junction had 4 bases not matched to a gene; V was cut back by 5 bases and J by 4 bases. The CDR3 covers 14 residues. Supplemented by reference TRBV25-1 and TRBJ2-2, the full variable domain reads EADIYQTPRYLVIGTGKKITLECSQTMGHDKMYWYQQDPGMELHLIHYSYGVNSTEKGDLSSESTVSRIRTEHFPLTLESARPSHTSQYLCASSQGVSTGELFFGEGSRLTVL.

The chain has TRBV7-9 and TRBJ2-7; D is uncertain. This CDR3 is 13 amino acids long. Germline CDR1 reads SEHNR; CDR2 reads FQNEAQ (reference sequence). Trimming removed 7 bases from V and 0 bases from J, with 10 bases in between. The CDR3: CASTPIHSYEQYF. The CDR3 DNA follows: TGTGCCAGCACCCCCATCCACTCCTACGAGCAGTACTTC.

The chain couples TRBV5-1 to TRBJ1-2; D is possibly TRBD1 (6 bases). Per germline, CDR1 SGHRS and CDR2 YFSETQ. V was shortened by 0 bases and J by 4 bases, with 10 bases between the two germline ends. The CDR3 length is 14 residues. The CDR3 protein is CASSLDRVSYGYTF. The CDR3 coding sequence is TGCGCCAGCAGCTTGGACAGGGTTTCCTATGGCTACACCTTC.

J is TRBJ2-7 and V is TRBV6-5; D uncertain. Per the germline V gene, CDR1 is MNHEY and CDR2 is SVGAGI. This CDR3 is built from 12 residues. The V gene lost 2 bases and the J gene lost 5 bases, with 7 bases spanning the gap. As DNA, the CDR3 is TGTGCCAGCAGTTACCCCCCTGACGAGCAGTACTTC. Translated, it gives CASSYPPDEQYF.

The chain uses TRBV7-9 and TRBJ2-1; 10 bases fit TRBD2. CDR1 is SEHNR, CDR2 FQNEAQ, per germline (reference sequence). J gave up 4 bases and V 2 bases, and 5 bases lay outside the gene matches. The CDR3 loop spans 16 amino acids. The CDR3 reads CASSLSRLAGYNEQFF. The CDR3 coding sequence is TGTGCCAGCAGCTTAAGCCGACTAGCGGGTTACAATGAGCAGTTCTTC.

This chain connects TRBV7-6 to TRBJ1-3; D possibly corresponds to TRBD1 (5 bases). The CDR3 runs to 16 residues. Germline V CDR1 and CDR2: SGHVS, FNYEAQ. V dropped 4 bases and J dropped 0 bases, with 13 bases sitting between them. The CDR3 coding sequence is TGTGCCAGCAGCTCAAGACAGCAAATCTCTGGAAACACCATATATTTT. Its protein product is CASSSRQQISGNTIYF.

The chain recombines TRBV7-2 with TRBJ2-1; TRBD1 agrees at 7 bases. Germline assignment: CDR1 SGHTA and CDR2 FQGNSA. After removal of 8 bases from V and 4 bases from J, the junction contained 8 bases not matched to a gene. This CDR3 is 14 amino acids long. Here the CDR3 DNA reads TGTGCCAGCGGTCCCGGGACAGCGTACAATGAGCAGTTCTTC. Translating it yields CASGPGTAYNEQFF.

This sequence joins TRBV19 and TRBJ2-2; D is perhaps TRBD2 (5 bases). CDR3 length: 15 amino acids. Germline values: CDR1 LNHDA, CDR2 SQIVND (reference sequence). V lost 5 bases, J lost 4 bases, and 14 bases lay in between. The CDR3 coding sequence is TGTGCCAGTAGTCCGCAGACGGGAAGCACCGGGGAGCTGTTTTTT. The encoded protein is CASSPQTGSTGELFF.

This chain joins TRBV7-2 and TRBJ1-1; possibly TRBD1 for D (5 bases). The CDR3 covers 13 residues. In germline, CDR1 is SGHTA, CDR2 FQGNSA. Trimming took 4 bases from V and 1 from J, leaving 7 bases between them. The CDR3 is CASSSTGNTEAFF. DNA for the CDR3: TGTGCCAGCAGCTCAACAGGGAACACTGAAGCTTTCTTT. The complete variable domain, with remaining parts taken from reference TRBV7-2 and TRBJ1-1, reads GAGVSQSPSNKVTEKGKDVELRCDPISGHTALYWYRQSLGQGLEFLIYFQGNSAPDKSGLPSDRFSAERTGGSVSTLTIQRTQQEDSAVYLCASSSTGNTEAFFGQGTRLTVV.

The J gene is TRBJ1-2, the V gene TRBV4-1, with 11 bases fitting TRBD1. Germline V gives CDR1 MGHRA, CDR2 YSYEKL. V shed 0 bases and J 6 bases; nucleotides not matched to a gene: 12. The CDR3 runs 18 residues. CDR3 region: CASSQDGPTGTGGHGYTF. The CDR3 DNA sequence: TGCGCCAGCAGCCAAGATGGACCGACCGGGACAGGGGGACATGGCTACACCTTC.